Below are 19 T cell receptor beta chains sequenced from a single sample in a study of control samples from healthy donors and cancer patients. TCRdb keeps only in-frame clones here, not all; method: immunoSEQ multiplex PCR. The sample consists of almost 90,000 clones, over 75% of them appearing once. The material sequenced was blood. The receptors derive from a woman aged 40 to 50 in good health.

The chain joins TRBV5-6 to TRBJ1-5; D might be TRBD1 (5 bases). CDR3 length: 14 amino acids. Looked up from germline, CDR1 is SGHDT and CDR2 is YYEEEE. The ends were cut back, 3 bases at V and 5 bases at J, with 12 bases in the middle. DNA for the CDR3: TGTGCCAGCAGCTCCGGAGGGACCTATCAGCCCCAGCATTTT. This gives the protein CASSSGGTYQPQHF.

J is TRBJ1-5 and V is TRBV2; the D is unclear. This CDR3 has 15 amino acids. Per the germline V gene, CDR1 is SNHLY and CDR2 is FYNNEI. V was cut by 2 bases and J by 7 bases, with 15 bases left in between. The CDR3 loop is CASSEQGGLWQPQHF. The CDR3 DNA reads TGTGCCAGCAGTGAACAAGGAGGATTGTGGCAGCCCCAGCATTTT.

This rearrangement joins TRBV30 to TRBJ2-2; D is possibly TRBD1 (6 bases). The CDR3 spans 17 residues. Per germline, CDR1 GTSNPN and CDR2 SVGIG (reference sequence). V dropped 5 bases and J dropped 2 bases, with 21 bases sitting between them. In DNA, the CDR3 is TGTGCCTGGGCTCGGACAGTCCTGGGGCTCAACACCGGGGAGCTGTTTTTT. Amino acid sequence: CAWARTVLGLNTGELFF.

This clone has more than one count but fewer than ten. The chain recombines TRBV5-1 with TRBJ2-3; 8 nucleotides match TRBD2. Germline V gene sequence: CDR1 SGHRS, CDR2 YFSETQ. The CDR3 is made up of 17 amino acids. V trimming: 2 bases; J trimming: 0 bases; junction bases outside the gene matches: 8. The CDR3 protein is CASSFRGSGTSTDTQYF. In DNA form, the CDR3 reads TGCGCCAGCAGCTTCCGGGGTAGCGGGACTAGCACAGATACGCAGTATTTT.

This clone was counted once. The chain carries TRBV6-2 or TRBV6-3 and TRBJ1-6; a possible D gene is TRBD1 (6 bases). The CDR3 totals 15 residues. Germline V gives CDR1 MNHEY, CDR2 SVGEGT. V was cut by 3 bases and J by 7 bases, with 13 bases left in between. CDR3 bases: TGTGCCAGCAGTTATCCAGGGGACGGGAATTCACCCCTCCACTTT. Its translation: CASSYPGDGNSPLHF.

V usage is TRBV27 and J usage is TRBJ2-1; TRBD2 matches at 10 bases. Trimming removed 5 bases from V and 5 bases from J; junction bases left unmatched: 6. Germline V gene data show CDR1 as MNHEY and CDR2 as SMNVEV (reference sequence). The CDR3 is made up of 15 amino acids. CDR3 region: CASSDLAGANNEQFF. As DNA, the CDR3 is TGTGCCAGCAGTGATCTAGCGGGGGCGAACAATGAGCAGTTCTTC.

V usage is TRBV19 and J usage is TRBJ1-5, with unresolved D. With 5 bases removed from V and 2 bases from J, the gap between germline ends came to 7 bases. The CDR3 runs to 13 residues. CDR1 LNHDA and CDR2 SQIVND come from the germline V gene (reference sequence). The CDR3 protein is CASSQRGNQPQHF. CDR3 bases: TGTGCCAGTAGTCAAAGGGGCAATCAGCCCCAGCATTTT.

This rearrangement joins TRBV30 to TRBJ1-2; D is possibly TRBD1 (6 bases). The ends were cut back, 0 bases at V and 8 bases at J, with 13 bases in the middle. Germline lookup yields CDR1 GTSNPN and CDR2 SVGIG (reference sequence). The CDR3 totals 13 residues. CDR3 coding DNA: TGTGCCTGGAGTGTTCAACAGGGCAGGGGCTACACCTTC. Its translation: CAWSVQQGRGYTF.

The chain joins TRBV6-6 to TRBJ2-7; 11 nucleotides line up with TRBD1. The CDR3 runs 14 residues. Germline V gene data show CDR1 as MNHNY and CDR2 as SVGAGI (reference sequence). The trim removed 5 bases at V and 5 bases at J, leaving 5 bases unmatched. This CDR3 reads CASSPGQGVNEQYF. DNA of the CDR3: TGTGCCAGCAGTCCGGGACAGGGGGTAAACGAGCAGTACTTC.

A single count supports this clone. This chain links TRBV20-1 with TRBJ2-1; D is undetermined. The CDR3 contains 11 residues. Trimming pared 5 bases from V and 7 bases from J, leaving 9 bases between. Germline V gene lookup returns CDR1 DFQATT and CDR2 SNEGSKA (reference sequence). The CDR3 loop reads CSAGRVNEQFF. Written as DNA, the CDR3 is TGCAGTGCTGGAAGGGTAAATGAGCAGTTCTTC.

V usage is TRBV24-1 and J usage is TRBJ2-1; D gene ambiguous. The CDR3 consists of 13 residues. The V gene lost 2 bases and the J gene lost 8 bases, with 9 bases spanning the gap. Germline V gene data show CDR1 as KGHDR and CDR2 as SFDVKD. This CDR3 reads CATSDSPVDEQFF. Here the CDR3 DNA reads TGTGCCACCAGTGATTCCCCCGTTGATGAGCAGTTCTTC.

This clone showed up just a few times. The chain carries TRBV19 and TRBJ2-4; 7 positions match TRBD2. V shed 3 bases, J shed 1 base, and the junction held 6 bases outside the gene matches. Germline values: CDR1 LNHDA, CDR2 SQIVND (reference sequence). There are 16 residues in the CDR3. The CDR3 DNA is TGTGCCAGTAGTATCGAAGGGCGGGGGGCCAAAAACATTCAGTACTTC. It codes for CASSIEGRGAKNIQYF.

This sequence joins TRBV14 and TRBJ2-1, with 8 nucleotides matching TRBD2. Germline CDR1 SGHDN, CDR2 FVKESK. The CDR3 is 16 residues long. Losses at the gene ends were 4 bases for V and 4 bases for J; bases not matched to a gene: 9. The CDR3 nucleotides read TGTGCCAGCAGCCCCGTCTGGCCGGGGGGGTACAATGAGCAGTTCTTC. Its translation is CASSPVWPGGYNEQFF. Full variable domain (rest looked up from reference TRBV14 and TRBJ2-1): EAGVTQFPSHSVIEKGQTVTLRCDPISGHDNLYWYRRVMGKEIKFLLHFVKESKQDESGMPNNRFLAERTGGTYSTLKVQPAELEDSGVYFCASSPVWPGGYNEQFFGPGTRLTVL.

This chain connects TRBV12-3 or TRBV12-4 to TRBJ2-7, with TRBD1 matching 7 bases. The V and J ends lost 8 bases and 3 bases, in that order; junction bases with no gene match: 4. The CDR3 consists of 12 residues. This chain's CDR3 is CASGQGVYEQYF. CDR3 DNA: TGTGCCAGCGGCCAGGGGGTCTACGAGCAGTACTTC.

The chain links TRBV6-2 or TRBV6-3 to TRBJ1-1; no definite D call. Germline values: CDR1 MNHEY, CDR2 SVGEGT. V lost 2 bases and J lost 1, with 8 bases in between. The CDR3 extends over 14 amino acids. The CDR3, as DNA: TGTGCCAGCAGTTACAGGCCCACGAACACTGAAGCTTTCTTT. It yields the protein CASSYRPTNTEAFF.

In nucleotides, the CDR3 is TGTGCCAGCAGCTTAGAGGGCAGACCTCTCATTCAAGCTTTCTTT. Amino acid sequence: CASSLEGRPLIQAFF. V usage is TRBV11-3 and J usage is TRBJ1-1; D remains ambiguous. Germline-derived CDR1 and CDR2 are SGHNT and YENEEA. The CDR3 extends over 15 amino acids. The V end lost 0 bases, the J end lost 9 bases, and 17 bases lay between the germline ends.

The V gene is TRBV2, the J gene TRBJ1-1; tentatively, D is TRBD1 (5 bases). The ends were cut back, 4 bases at V and 1 base at J, with 13 bases in the middle. The CDR3 has 15 residues. Germline CDR1 SNHLY, CDR2 FYNNEI. CDR3 in amino acids: CASSALRGANTEAFF. The CDR3, as DNA: TGTGCCAGCAGTGCCCTAAGAGGGGCGAACACTGAAGCTTTCTTT.

This sequence joins TRBV2 and TRBJ2-2, with D possibly being TRBD1 or TRBD2 (5 bases each). The germline gives CDR1 SNHLY, CDR2 FYNNEI. This CDR3 has 15 residues. V dropped 0 bases and J dropped 2 bases, with 7 bases sitting between them. The CDR3 DNA follows: TGTGCCAGCAGTGAAGCGGGGACCAACACCGGGGAGCTGTTTTTT. It is translated as CASSEAGTNTGELFF.

This chain joins TRBV12-5 and TRBJ1-5; D uncertain. Germline V CDR1 and CDR2: LGHNT, FRNRAP. V was cut by 1 base and J by 2 bases, with 15 bases left in between. CDR3 length: 17 residues. CDR3 region: CASGLGVAGGGNQPQHF. The CDR3 nucleotides are TGTGCTAGTGGTTTGGGGGTTGCGGGTGGAGGCAATCAGCCCCAGCATTTT.